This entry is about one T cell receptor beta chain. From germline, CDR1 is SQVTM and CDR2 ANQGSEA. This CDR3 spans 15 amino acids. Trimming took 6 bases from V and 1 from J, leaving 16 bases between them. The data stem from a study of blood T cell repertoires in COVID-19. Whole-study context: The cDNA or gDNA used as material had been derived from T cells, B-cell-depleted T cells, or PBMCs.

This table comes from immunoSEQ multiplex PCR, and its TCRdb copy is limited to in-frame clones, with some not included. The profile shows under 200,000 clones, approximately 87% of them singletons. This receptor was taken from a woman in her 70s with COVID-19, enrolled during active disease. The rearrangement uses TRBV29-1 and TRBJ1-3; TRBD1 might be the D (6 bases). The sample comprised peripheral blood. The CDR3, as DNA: TGCAGCGTGGCCGGTACAGGGTTTTCTGGAAACACCATATATTTT. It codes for CSVAGTGFSGNTIYF.